Described below is a single TCR beta chain sequence and its context. With V trimmed by 0 bases and J by 7 bases, 10 bases remained unmatched. Germline V gene lookup returns CDR1 SGHRS and CDR2 YFSETQ. CDR3 length: 15 residues. The data were obtained in a study of blood T cell repertoires in COVID-19. The table came from immunoSEQ multiplex PCR; TCRdb's copy has only in-frame clones and leaves some out. Of some 150,000 clones detected, around 81% appear once; the ten largest clones hold 2.5% to 3%. The receptor comes from a woman between 40 and 55 years old with active or convalescent COVID-19. The rearrangement uses TRBV5-1 and TRBJ2-7; 7 bases line up with TRBD1. Sample: peripheral blood. The CDR3 is CASSLDGTDFLEQYF. CDR3 bases: TGCGCCAGCAGCTTGGACGGGACAGATTTTCTTGAGCAGTACTTC.